This T cell receptor (beta chain) appears in the sequencing data of a study of T cells after yellow fever vaccination (dated by TCRdb to the late 2010s). For the wider study: The SMART-Seq v4 Ultra Low Input RNA kit was used to prepare libraries from fractions with low cell numbers. To follow T-cell clones before and after primary and booster YFV17D yellow fever vaccination, bulk TCR alpha and beta repertoires were sequenced over time. Blood was drawn at multiple timepoints before and after primary and secondary immunization, with bulk PBMC replicates and cell subsets isolated. The cohort comprised two healthy male donors, one aged 18 to 29 and one aged 30 to 40 years.

This clonotype was recorded a few times. Its antigen is still unknown. Base qualities are missing; no much larger clone stands one base away. The CDR1 and CDR2 encoded by the germline V gene (reference sequence) are DFQATT and SNEGSKA. Unmatched junction bases come to 9, with V trimmed by 6 bases and J by 5 bases. The CDR3 runs 15 residues from the cysteine to the phenylalanine. Of the read, only the CDR3 DNA is kept; its 45 bases are in frame from base 1. Results and caveats for the whole study, not just this receptor: Computational filtering was needed because FACS-sorted repertoires could contain abundant contaminating clonotypes from the bulk population. After the booster, most of the clones that had expanded following primary vaccination were detected again (just under 97% of CD4 and 88% of CD8), which suggests that memory was broadly maintained. A small fraction of clonotypes appeared in both the CD4 and CD8 compartments, likely as a result of convergent recombination. The secondary T-cell response was weaker than the primary response but faster, peaking on day 5 instead of day 15. The study included only a couple of donors, which limits how far the findings can be generalized.

The treatment or condition label here, explained by the study, means: live attenuated yellow fever vaccine strain. A standard Ficoll-Paque protocol was used to isolate PBMCs from peripheral blood. CD4 and CD8 T-cell fractions were isolated with Dynabeads CD4 and CD8 positive selection kits. TriZol was used to extract RNA from bulk PBMCs, from CD4 and CD8 fractions, and from dextramer-positive and dextramer-negative fractions. Synthesis of TCR cDNA relied on 5'RACE template switching, a step that introduced a universal primer site along with unique molecular identifiers. Priming of cDNA synthesis was performed from both the TCR alpha and TCR beta constant segments. Two PCR steps were used to amplify libraries, with sample barcodes and sequencing adapters being added in the second step. Libraries were sequenced on Illumina HiSeq 2500 (2x100 bp) or NovaSeq (2x150 bp). The authors' pipeline ran thus. MIGEC was used to demultiplex reads and collapse the reads into UMI consensus sequences, and MiXCR was used for V(D)J alignment. Clonotypes responding to the vaccine were identified with edgeR on replicate PBMC samples, with the criteria of FDR below 0.01 and a log2 fold change above 5 up to day 15. Each bulk clonotype was labeled CD4 or CD8 based on which sequenced repertoire, CD4 or CD8, contained the clonotype at higher abundance. TCRdb applied fastp at Q25 and MiXCR to the public reads, then kept only in-frame beta chains. Every CDR3 protein is listed once, alongside the most common genes and DNA of its rows. These V and J calls rely on TCRdb rather than the paper's analysis. The sample table contains around 250,000 distinct CDR3 sequences; only one count was recorded for 6.9% of them. The ten largest clonotypes hold approximately 0.85% of the sample.

The sequencing here drew on CD4+ T cells sorted from PBMCs, taken 15 days after the yellow fever booster vaccination. The receptor comes from a man aged 30 to 45 who received the YFV17D yellow fever vaccine. The chain couples TRBV20-1 to TRBJ1-5; 11 central nucleotides agree with TRBD1. CDR3 reads: CSARRPGQGDQPQHF. The bases read TGCAGTGCAAGAAGACCGGGACAGGGGGATCAGCCCCAGCATTTT.